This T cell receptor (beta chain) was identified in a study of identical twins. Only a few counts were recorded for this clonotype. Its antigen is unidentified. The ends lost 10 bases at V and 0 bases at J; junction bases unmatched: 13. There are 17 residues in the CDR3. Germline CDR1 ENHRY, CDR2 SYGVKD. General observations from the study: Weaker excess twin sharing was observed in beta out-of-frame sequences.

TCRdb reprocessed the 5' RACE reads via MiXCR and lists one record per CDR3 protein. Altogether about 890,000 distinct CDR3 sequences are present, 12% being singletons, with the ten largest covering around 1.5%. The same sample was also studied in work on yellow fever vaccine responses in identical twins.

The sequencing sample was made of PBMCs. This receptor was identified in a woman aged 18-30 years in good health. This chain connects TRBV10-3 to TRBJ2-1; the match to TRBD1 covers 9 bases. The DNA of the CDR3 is TGTGCCACCTCGGGACAGGGCGATAGAGTCTCCTACAATGAGCAGTTCTTC. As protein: CATSGQGDRVSYNEQFF.